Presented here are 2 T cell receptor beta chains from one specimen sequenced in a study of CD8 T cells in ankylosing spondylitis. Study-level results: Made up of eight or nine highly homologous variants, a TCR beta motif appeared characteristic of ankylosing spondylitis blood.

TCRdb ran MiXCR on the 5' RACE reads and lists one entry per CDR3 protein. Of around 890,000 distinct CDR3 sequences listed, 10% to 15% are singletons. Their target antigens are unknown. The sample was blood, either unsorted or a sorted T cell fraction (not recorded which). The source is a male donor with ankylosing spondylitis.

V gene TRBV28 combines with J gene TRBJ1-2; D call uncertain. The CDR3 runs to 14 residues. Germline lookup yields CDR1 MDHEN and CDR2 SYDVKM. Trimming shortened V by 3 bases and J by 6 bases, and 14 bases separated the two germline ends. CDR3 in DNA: TGTGCCAGCAGTTTTGGGAGGAGGGAGAATGGCTACACCTTC. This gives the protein CASSFGRRENGYTF.

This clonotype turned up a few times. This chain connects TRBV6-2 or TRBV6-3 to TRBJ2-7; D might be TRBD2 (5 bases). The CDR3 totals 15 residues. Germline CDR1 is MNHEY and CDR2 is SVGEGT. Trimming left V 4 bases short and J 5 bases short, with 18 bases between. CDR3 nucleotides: TGTGCCAGCAGTTCGAAGAGGGAAAGGTACCACGAGCAGTACTTC. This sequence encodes CASSSKRERYHEQYF.